This T cell receptor beta chain was sequenced in a study of blood T cells in healthy people across ages. Study-wide findings and caveats: Naive CD4+ cell counts and diversity both ran higher in long-lived than in aged donors. CMV status of donors was unknown, possibly confounding expanded clonotype changes.

This clonotype has a handful of counts. Its cognate antigen is unknown. A minimum of 6 micrograms of total RNA was extracted per sample. CDR1 is SGHTA and CDR2 is FQGNSA in the germline V gene. This CDR3 region has 14 residues. Trimming cost V 2 bases and J 5 bases, with 13 bases left between them. For the second PCR, which ran for about 7 to 11 cycles, a sample-barcoded 5' primer and a J-beta primer mix were used. The yield of each sample was at least 3 million CDR3-containing paired-end reads. In TCRdb, the 5' RACE reads were re-called with MiXCR into one record per CDR3 protein. The table shows about 1.6 million distinct CDR3 sequences, with around 35% occurring only once.

Sequenced input: blood. This sequence joins TRBV7-2 and TRBJ2-7, with a tentative D call TRBD1 (5 bases). The clonotype comes from a woman aged 25 to 45 in good health. The CDR3 is CASSLIRATNEQYF. CDR3 DNA: TGTGCCAGCAGCTTAATCAGGGCCACCAACGAGCAGTACTTC.